The 31 T cell receptor beta chains listed next were all sequenced from one sample in a study of shared clonotypes between healthy human individuals. Produced via immunoSEQ multiplex PCR; TCRdb's table is partial and in-frame only. The data hold about 580,000 clones, with roughly 98% observed a single time. Naive CD8 cells lacked CD45RO, underwent positive selection for CCR7 and left out terminally differentiated effector memory CD45RA+ cells. The specimen was naive CD8+ T cells sorted from blood. The receptor source for this set is a man aged 30 to 45 in good health.

Points on this clone: At the DNA level, this CDR3 is encoded by other sequences in the same sample as well. The chain combines TRBV7-9 with TRBJ1-1, with D tentatively TRBD1 (5 bases). Germline CDR1 reads SEHNR; CDR2 reads FQNEAQ (reference sequence). V was shortened by 3 bases and J by 2 bases, with 7 bases between the two germline ends. This CDR3 comprises 13 residues. CDR3 nucleotides: TGTGCCAGCAGCTTGACAGTAAACACTGAAGCTTTCTTT. Encoded protein: CASSLTVNTEAFF.

The V and J genes are TRBV29-1 and TRBJ2-7; the D gene is possibly TRBD1 (6 bases). The ends were cut back, 3 bases at V and 5 bases at J, with 14 bases in the middle. Germline V CDR1 and CDR2: SQVTM, ANQGSEA. The CDR3 is 13 residues long. CDR3 protein: CSVETKTGDEQYF. For the CDR3, the DNA is TGCAGCGTTGAGACGAAGACAGGCGACGAGCAGTACTTC.

The CDR3 nucleotides read TGTGCCAGCACCCAGACTAGTCTTACAGACGAGCAGTACTTC. Translated, it gives CASTQTSLTDEQYF. The chain links TRBV27 to TRBJ2-7; maybe TRBD2 (6 bases). V was pared by 7 bases and J by 5 bases, with 18 bases between. The CDR3 extends over 14 amino acids. Germline CDR1 is MNHEY and CDR2 is SMNVEV (reference sequence).

V is TRBV6-5 and J is TRBJ2-2; 10 bases align to TRBD1. The CDR3 covers 15 residues. The J segment lost 6 bases and the V segment lost 2 bases, leaving 3 bases of the junction unmatched. Per the germline V gene, CDR1 is MNHEY and CDR2 is SVGAGI. CDR3 sequence (DNA): TGTGCCAGCAGTTACGGAGGACAGGGGGCCGGGGAGCTGTTTTTT. As protein: CASSYGGQGAGELFF.

This clone turned up a few times. The chain joins TRBV11-3 to TRBJ2-1, with 8 positions matching TRBD1. The CDR3 extends over 11 amino acids. Germline values: CDR1 SGHNT, CDR2 YENEEA. V shed 5 bases and J 13 bases; nucleotides not matched to a gene: 4. The CDR3 bases are TGTGCCAGCAGCATACAGGGGGAACAGTTCTTC. It yields the protein CASSIQGEQFF.

The chain employs TRBV5-1 and TRBJ2-5; 9 nucleotides agree with TRBD1. The V and J ends lost 3 bases and 4 bases, in that order; junction bases with no gene match: 7. This CDR3 is 15 amino acids long. Germline V gene lookup returns CDR1 SGHRS and CDR2 YFSETQ. CDR3 sequence reads: CASSSMDRGRETQYF. CDR3 coding DNA: TGCGCCAGCAGCTCAATGGACAGGGGTCGAGAGACCCAGTACTTC.

This chain uses TRBV7-9 with TRBJ2-5; the D gene is possibly TRBD2 (5 bases). Deletions cut 8 bases from V and 0 bases from J, with 13 bases between. The CDR3 loop spans 14 amino acids. CDR1 SEHNR and CDR2 FQNEAQ come from the germline V gene (reference sequence). Here the CDR3 reads CASLGSDNQETQYF. In DNA form, the CDR3 reads TGTGCCAGCCTTGGTAGCGACAACCAAGAGACCCAGTACTTC.

The rearrangement links TRBV4-1 to TRBJ1-5; D unclear. CDR1 and CDR2 (germline): MGHRA, YSYEKL. The CDR3 totals 16 residues. V gave up 3 bases and J gave up 0 bases, with 12 bases separating them. The CDR3 DNA reads as TGCGCCAGCAGCCACGAATGGGGAAATAGCAATCAGCCCCAGCATTTT. Its translation is CASSHEWGNSNQPQHF.

The chain uses TRBV21-1 and TRBJ2-7. TRBV21-1 is a pseudogene locus. The CDR3 sequence is 15 residues long. The CDR3 reads CASITNRTKSYEQYF. In DNA, the CDR3 is TGTGCCAGCATTACGAATAGGACCAAATCCTACGAGCAGTACTTC.

The CDR3 loop reads CASSQYRDRAYEQYF. CDR3 DNA: TGCGCCAGCAGCCAATATAGGGACAGGGCCTACGAGCAGTACTTC. The chain has TRBV5-1 and TRBJ2-7; 9 bases are a match to TRBD1. The CDR3 has 15 residues. The germline CDR1 and CDR2 sequences are SGHRS and YFSETQ. V shed 4 bases, J shed 2 bases, and the junction held 7 bases outside the gene matches.

The CDR3 region is CASSPPGGSSDEQFF. The CDR3 DNA reads as TGTGCCAGCAGCCCTCCCGGGGGTAGTTCAGATGAGCAGTTCTTC. The V call is TRBV7-8, the J call TRBJ2-1, with TRBD2 as a possible D gene (6 bases). The CDR3 totals 15 residues. V was trimmed by 5 bases and J by 8 bases, leaving 19 bases between them. Germline-derived CDR1 and CDR2 are SGHVS and FQNEAQ.

This clone was seen just once. The chain links TRBV27 to TRBJ1-5, with TRBD1 matching 8 bases. The junction had 3 bases not matched to a gene; V was cut back by 6 bases and J by 2 bases. The length of the CDR3 is 14 residues. The germline V gene has CDR1 MNHEY and CDR2 SMNVEV (reference sequence). CDR3 in DNA: TGTGCCAGCAGACGACAGGGGCGCAATCAGCCCCAGCATTTT. It is translated as CASRRQGRNQPQHF.

The chain uses TRBV7-2 and TRBJ1-3; D not certain. V lost 5 bases, J lost 0 bases, and 14 bases lay in between. The CDR3 runs 16 residues. In germline, CDR1 is SGHTA, CDR2 FQGNSA. CDR3: CASSTPTVLSGNTIYF. CDR3 nucleotide sequence: TGTGCCAGCAGCACCCCTACCGTACTCTCTGGAAACACCATATATTTT.

This clone showed up just once. The chain is built from TRBV7-8 and TRBJ2-7, with D perhaps matching TRBD2 (5 bases). With 6 bases removed from V and 5 bases from J, the gap between germline ends came to 20 bases. There are 15 residues in the CDR3. The germline V gene has CDR1 SGHVS and CDR2 FQNEAQ. The CDR3 here is CASRQRQRFLDEQYF. The CDR3 region has the DNA TGTGCCAGCAGACAGAGGCAGCGGTTTCTGGACGAGCAGTACTTC.

The sample holds one count of this clone. The chain couples TRBV2 to TRBJ2-7; D unclear. The CDR3 consists of 14 residues. Germline CDR1 is SNHLY and CDR2 is FYNNEI. Trimming took 5 bases from V and 7 from J, leaving 18 bases between them. This CDR3 reads CASSPLKGSPEQYF. As DNA, the CDR3 is TGTGCCAGCAGTCCTCTTAAAGGATCCCCAGAGCAGTACTTC.

V and J are TRBV27 and TRBJ2-2, with D possibly TRBD1 on 6 matching bases. Trimming pared 9 bases from V and 6 bases from J, leaving 17 bases between. This CDR3 contains 14 residues. Per germline, CDR1 MNHEY and CDR2 SMNVEV (reference sequence). The CDR3 bases are TGTGCCAGTACACAGGGTAAGGTAGCCGGGGAGCTGTTTTTT. Its protein product is CASTQGKVAGELFF.

The chain carries TRBV10-3 and TRBJ2-5; unclear D gene. CDR1 and CDR2 from the germline V gene are ENHRY and SYGVKD. This CDR3 comprises 14 residues. Trimming removed 4 bases from V and 9 bases from J, with 18 bases in between. The CDR3 DNA reads as TGTGCCATCAGTGCGACCGCGGACCAAGTGGCCCAGTACTTC. Its protein product is CAISATADQVAQYF.

The V gene is TRBV15, the J gene TRBJ1-1; D perhaps matches TRBD1 (5 bases). The V gene lost 0 bases and the J gene lost 6 bases, with 8 bases spanning the gap. CDR3 length: 13 amino acids. Germline lookup yields CDR1 LNHNV and CDR2 YYDKDF (reference sequence). The DNA of the CDR3 is TGTGCCACCAGCAGAGACATGGGGCCTGAAGCTTTCTTT. The encoded protein is CATSRDMGPEAFF.

In the case of this clone: Distinct nucleotide sequences in the sample also encode this CDR3. The chain couples TRBV28 to TRBJ2-7; possible D gene TRBD2, 6 bases. This CDR3 has 12 amino acids. From germline, CDR1 is MDHEN and CDR2 SYDVKM. The V and J ends lost 6 bases and 4 bases respectively, with 10 bases between them. CDR3 protein: CASRGLSYEQYF. CDR3 DNA sequence: TGTGCCAGCAGGGGACTGAGTTACGAGCAGTACTTC.

The chain uses TRBV9 and TRBJ2-1, with D possibly called TRBD1 or TRBD2 (5 bases each). CDR3 size: 16 residues. Trimming left V 3 bases short and J 0 bases short, with 13 bases between. Germline lookup yields CDR1 SGDLS and CDR2 YYNGEE. This chain's CDR3 is CASSATGASSYNEQFF. Written as DNA, the CDR3 is TGTGCCAGCAGCGCGACCGGGGCTAGCTCCTACAATGAGCAGTTCTTC.

This chain joins TRBV7-6 and TRBJ2-3; 7 nucleotides match TRBD1. Trimming cost V 0 bases and J 0 bases; bases outside gene matches: 3. Looked up from germline, CDR1 is SGHVS and CDR2 is FNYEAQ. The CDR3 runs to 16 residues. The CDR3 nucleotides are TGTGCCAGCAGCTTAGCACCGGGACAGAGCACAGATACGCAGTATTTT. This gives the protein CASSLAPGQSTDTQYF.

The chain employs TRBV28 and TRBJ2-6, with TRBD1 matching over 7 bases. This CDR3 region has 14 residues. V lost 8 bases and J lost 4; bases outside the gene matches: 5. Germline-derived CDR1 and CDR2 are MDHEN and SYDVKM. In DNA, the CDR3 is TGTGCCAGCGGACAGGTTGCCGGGGCCAACGTCCTGACTTTC. It specifies CASGQVAGANVLTF.

The chain carries TRBV7-9 and TRBJ2-7, with TRBD1 matching 9 bases. The CDR3 extends over 16 amino acids. Germline values: CDR1 SEHNR, CDR2 FQNEAQ (reference sequence). After removal of 4 bases from V and 7 bases from J, the junction contained 14 bases not matched to a gene. In nucleotides, the CDR3 is TGTGCCAGCAGCTACACAGGGGGCGCAGACCATTGGGAGCAGTACTTC. Translating gives CASSYTGGADHWEQYF.

This rearrangement joins TRBV27 to TRBJ2-2; the D is unclear. The CDR3 runs to 12 residues. The V and J ends lost 5 bases and 0 bases respectively, with 1 base between them. Germline V gene lookup returns CDR1 MNHEY and CDR2 SMNVEV (reference sequence). This chain's CDR3 is CASSANTGELFF. Written as DNA, the CDR3 is TGTGCCAGCAGTGCGAACACCGGGGAGCTGTTTTTT.

This rearrangement joins TRBV28 to TRBJ2-7; 11 bases align to TRBD2. The trim removed 6 bases at V and 3 bases at J, leaving 7 bases unmatched. The CDR3 is 15 amino acids. Per the germline V gene, CDR1 is MDHEN and CDR2 is SYDVKM. The CDR3, as DNA: TGTGCCAGCAGCCCAACTAGCGGGAGAGTCTACGAGCAGTACTTC. Translation: CASSPTSGRVYEQYF.

CDR3 DNA sequence: TGTGCCAGCAGCCAAGGTACGGACTACGAGCAGTACTTC. It translates to CASSQGTDYEQYF. The chain combines TRBV14 with TRBJ2-7; D is uncertain. The CDR3 sequence is 13 residues long. Germline assignment: CDR1 SGHDN and CDR2 FVKESK. The V gene lost 1 base and the J gene lost 3 bases, with 7 bases spanning the gap.

V is TRBV29-1 and J is TRBJ1-1; no clear D. Germline V CDR1 and CDR2: SQVTM, ANQGSEA. There are 12 residues in the CDR3. V lost 3 bases, J lost 0 bases, and 5 bases lay in between. The CDR3 protein is CSVENLNTEAFF. DNA of the CDR3: TGCAGCGTTGAGAACTTGAACACTGAAGCTTTCTTT.

The V gene is TRBV5-1, the J gene TRBJ2-5; 14 bases align to TRBD2. Germline assignment: CDR1 SGHRS and CDR2 YFSETQ. The trim removed 4 bases at V and 4 bases at J, leaving 6 bases unmatched. The CDR3 spans 16 residues. CDR3 sequence: CASSPGTSGSLETQYF. CDR3 in DNA: TGCGCCAGCAGCCCCGGGACTAGCGGGAGTCTAGAGACCCAGTACTTC.

CDR3 nucleotides: TGTGCCAGCAGCCCCACGACAGGGCTGAACACTGAAGCTTTCTTT. Residues: CASSPTTGLNTEAFF. V is TRBV5-4 and J is TRBJ1-1, with TRBD1 matching over 7 bases. The CDR3 runs to 15 residues. V shed 4 bases, J shed 0 bases, and the junction held 6 bases outside the gene matches. CDR1 is SGHNT and CDR2 is YYREEE in the germline V gene (reference sequence).

The chain carries TRBV7-9 and TRBJ2-7; TRBD2 is a possible D gene (6 bases). The CDR3 contains 12 residues. The germline CDR1 and CDR2 sequences are SEHNR and FQNEAQ (reference sequence). Trimming removed 5 bases at V and 5 bases at J, with 10 bases between. CDR3 residues: CASSGRLDEQYF. Here the CDR3 DNA reads TGTGCCAGCAGCGGGAGGTTGGACGAGCAGTACTTC.

The CDR3, as DNA: TGTGCCAGCAGCTTGGCGTTCAGGTGGAATGAGCAGTTCTTC. It is translated as CASSLAFRWNEQFF. The V call is TRBV5-6, the J call TRBJ2-1; D uncertain. V lost 0 bases and J lost 7, with 11 bases in between. The CDR3 contains 14 residues. Per germline, CDR1 SGHDT and CDR2 YYEEEE.